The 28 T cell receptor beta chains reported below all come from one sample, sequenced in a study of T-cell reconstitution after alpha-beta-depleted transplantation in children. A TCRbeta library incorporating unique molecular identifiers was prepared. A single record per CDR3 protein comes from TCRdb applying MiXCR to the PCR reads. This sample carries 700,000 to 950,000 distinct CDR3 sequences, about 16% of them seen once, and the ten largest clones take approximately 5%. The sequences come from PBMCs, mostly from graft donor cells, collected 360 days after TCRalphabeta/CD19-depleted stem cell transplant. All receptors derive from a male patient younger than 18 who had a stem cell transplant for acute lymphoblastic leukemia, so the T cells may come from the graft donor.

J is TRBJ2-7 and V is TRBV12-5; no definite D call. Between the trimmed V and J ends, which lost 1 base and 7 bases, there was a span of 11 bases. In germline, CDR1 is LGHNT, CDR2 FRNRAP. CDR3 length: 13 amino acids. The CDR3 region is CASGLAATEEQYF. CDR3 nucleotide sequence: TGTGCTAGTGGTTTGGCCGCAACAGAAGAGCAGTACTTC.

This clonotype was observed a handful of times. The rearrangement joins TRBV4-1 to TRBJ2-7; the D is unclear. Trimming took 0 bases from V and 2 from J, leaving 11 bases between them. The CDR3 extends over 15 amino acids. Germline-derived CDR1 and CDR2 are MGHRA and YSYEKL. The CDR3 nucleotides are TGCGCCAGCAGCCAAGATGAAAGGGTGCCCTACGAGCAGTACTTC. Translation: CASSQDERVPYEQYF.

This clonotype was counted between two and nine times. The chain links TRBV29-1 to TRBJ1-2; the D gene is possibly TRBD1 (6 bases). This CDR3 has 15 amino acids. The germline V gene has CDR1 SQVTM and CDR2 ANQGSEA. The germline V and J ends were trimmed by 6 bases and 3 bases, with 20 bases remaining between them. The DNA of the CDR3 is TGCAGCGTCCACTCACAAGAACAGGGCCACTATGGCTACACCTTC. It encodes CSVHSQEQGHYGYTF.

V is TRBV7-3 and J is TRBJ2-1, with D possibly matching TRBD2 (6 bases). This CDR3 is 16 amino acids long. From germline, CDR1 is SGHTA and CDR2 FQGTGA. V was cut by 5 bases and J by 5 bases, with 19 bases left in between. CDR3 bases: TGTGCCAGCAGCCAGCGGGCCCCAGGAGGCCACAATGAGCAGTTCTTC. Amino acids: CASSQRAPGGHNEQFF.

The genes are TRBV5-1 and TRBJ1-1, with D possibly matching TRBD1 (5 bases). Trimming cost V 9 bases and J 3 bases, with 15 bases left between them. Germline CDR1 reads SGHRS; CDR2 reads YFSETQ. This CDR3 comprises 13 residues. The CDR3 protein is CATRDAGHTEAFF. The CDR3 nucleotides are TGCGCCACCAGGGACGCCGGCCACACTGAAGCTTTCTTT. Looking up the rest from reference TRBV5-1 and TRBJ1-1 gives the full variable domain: KAGVTQTPRYLIKTRGQQVTLSCSPISGHRSVSWYQQTPGQGLQFLFEYFSETQRNKGNFPGRFSGRQFSNSRSEMNVSTLELGDSALYLCATRDAGHTEAFFGQGTRLTVV.

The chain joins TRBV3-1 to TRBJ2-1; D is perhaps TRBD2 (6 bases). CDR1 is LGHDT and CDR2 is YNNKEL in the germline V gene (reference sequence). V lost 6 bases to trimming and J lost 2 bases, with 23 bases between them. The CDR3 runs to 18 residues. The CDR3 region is CASSLDSGYPDPYNEQFF. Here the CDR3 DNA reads TGTGCCAGCAGTTTGGATAGCGGTTACCCTGACCCCTACAATGAGCAGTTCTTC.

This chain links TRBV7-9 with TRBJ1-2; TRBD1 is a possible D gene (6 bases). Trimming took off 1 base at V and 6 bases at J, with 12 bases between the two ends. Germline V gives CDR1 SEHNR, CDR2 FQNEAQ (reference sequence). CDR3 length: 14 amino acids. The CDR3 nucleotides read TGTGCCAGCAGCTTAGTTACAGGGTTACATGGCTACACCTTC. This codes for CASSLVTGLHGYTF.

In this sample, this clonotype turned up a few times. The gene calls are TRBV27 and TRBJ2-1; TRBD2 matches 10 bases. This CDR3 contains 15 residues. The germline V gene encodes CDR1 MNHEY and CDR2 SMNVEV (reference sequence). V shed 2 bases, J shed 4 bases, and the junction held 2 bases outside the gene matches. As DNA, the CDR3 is TGTGCCAGCAGTTTACAACTAGCGGGATACAATGAGCAGTTCTTC. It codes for CASSLQLAGYNEQFF.

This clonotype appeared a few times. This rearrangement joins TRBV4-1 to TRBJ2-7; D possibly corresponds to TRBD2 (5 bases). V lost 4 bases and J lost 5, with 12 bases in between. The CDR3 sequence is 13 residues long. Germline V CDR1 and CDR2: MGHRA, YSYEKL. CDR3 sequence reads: CASSLAGENEQYF. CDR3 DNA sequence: TGCGCCAGCAGCCTAGCTGGGGAGAACGAGCAGTACTTC.

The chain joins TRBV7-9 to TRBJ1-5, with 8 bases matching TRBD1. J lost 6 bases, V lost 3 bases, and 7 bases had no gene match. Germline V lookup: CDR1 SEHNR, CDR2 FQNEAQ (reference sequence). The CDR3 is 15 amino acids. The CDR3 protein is CASSLSRTGFQPQHF. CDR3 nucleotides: TGTGCCAGCAGCTTGTCCCGGACAGGGTTTCAGCCCCAGCATTTT.

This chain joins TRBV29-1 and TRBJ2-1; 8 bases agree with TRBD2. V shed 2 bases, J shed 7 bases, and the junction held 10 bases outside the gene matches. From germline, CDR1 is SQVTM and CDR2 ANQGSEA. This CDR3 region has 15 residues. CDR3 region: CSVEPRLALGNEQFF. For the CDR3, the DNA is TGCAGCGTTGAACCCCGACTAGCGCTAGGGAATGAGCAGTTCTTC.

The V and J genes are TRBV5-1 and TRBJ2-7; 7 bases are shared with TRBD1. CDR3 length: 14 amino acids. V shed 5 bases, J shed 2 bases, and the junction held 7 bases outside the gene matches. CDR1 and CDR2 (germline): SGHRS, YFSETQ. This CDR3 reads CASRRGQPAYEQYF. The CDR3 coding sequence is TGCGCCAGCAGGAGGGGACAGCCTGCCTACGAGCAGTACTTC.

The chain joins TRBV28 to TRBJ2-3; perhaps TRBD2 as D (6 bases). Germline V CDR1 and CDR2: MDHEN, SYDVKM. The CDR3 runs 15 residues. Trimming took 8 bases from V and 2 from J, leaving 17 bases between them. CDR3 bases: TGTGCCAGCGATCCGGGAGACGGCCCCACAGATACGCAGTATTTT. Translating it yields CASDPGDGPTDTQYF.

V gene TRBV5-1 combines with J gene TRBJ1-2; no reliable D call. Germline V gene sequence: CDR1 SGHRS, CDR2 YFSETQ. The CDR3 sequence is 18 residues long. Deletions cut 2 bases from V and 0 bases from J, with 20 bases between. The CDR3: CASSFLTVTPIANYGYTF. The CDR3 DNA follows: TGCGCCAGCAGCTTTTTGACGGTGACCCCTATAGCTAACTATGGCTACACCTTC.

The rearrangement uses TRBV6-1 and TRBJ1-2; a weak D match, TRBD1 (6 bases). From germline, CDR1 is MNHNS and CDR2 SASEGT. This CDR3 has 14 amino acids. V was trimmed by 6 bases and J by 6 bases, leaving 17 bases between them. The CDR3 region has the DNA TGTGCCAGCAGACCCGGACAGTCTTTTCATGGCTACACCTTC. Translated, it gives CASRPGQSFHGYTF.

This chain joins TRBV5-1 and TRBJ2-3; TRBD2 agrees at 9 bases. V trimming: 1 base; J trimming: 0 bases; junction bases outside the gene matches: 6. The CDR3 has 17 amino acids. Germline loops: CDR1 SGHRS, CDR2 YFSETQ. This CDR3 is CASSLPPTSGSTDTQYF. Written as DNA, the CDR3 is TGCGCCAGCAGCTTGCCCCCGACTAGCGGTAGCACAGATACGCAGTATTTT.

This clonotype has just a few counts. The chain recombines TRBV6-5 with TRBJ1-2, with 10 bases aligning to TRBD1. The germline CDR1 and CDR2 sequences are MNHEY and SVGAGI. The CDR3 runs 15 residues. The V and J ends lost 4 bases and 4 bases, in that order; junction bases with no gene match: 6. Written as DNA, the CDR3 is TGTGCCAGCAGTTTCGATCGGGACAGGGGCTATGGCTACACCTTC. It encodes CASSFDRDRGYGYTF.

The CDR3 sequence: CASSRPSGLLHEQYF. For the CDR3, the DNA is TGTGCCAGCAGCCGTCCTTCTGGTTTGCTTCACGAGCAGTACTTC. This chain uses TRBV11-2 with TRBJ2-7; D remains ambiguous. Deletions cut 5 bases from V and 5 bases from J, with 19 bases between. Germline lookup yields CDR1 SGHAT and CDR2 FQNNGV. There are 15 residues in the CDR3.

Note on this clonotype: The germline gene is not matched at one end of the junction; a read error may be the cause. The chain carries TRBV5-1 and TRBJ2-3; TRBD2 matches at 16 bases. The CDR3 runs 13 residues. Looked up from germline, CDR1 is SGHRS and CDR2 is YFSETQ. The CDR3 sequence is CASSFTGTSGRDF. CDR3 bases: TGCGCCAGCAGCTTTACCGGGACTAGCGGGAGGGATTTT. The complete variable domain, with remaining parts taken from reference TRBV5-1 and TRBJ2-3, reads KAGVTQTPRYLIKTRGQQVTLSCSPISGHRSVSWYQQTPGQGLQFLFEYFSETQRNKGNFPGRFSGRQFSNSRSEMNVSTLELGDSALYLCASSFTGTSGRDFGPGTRLTVL.

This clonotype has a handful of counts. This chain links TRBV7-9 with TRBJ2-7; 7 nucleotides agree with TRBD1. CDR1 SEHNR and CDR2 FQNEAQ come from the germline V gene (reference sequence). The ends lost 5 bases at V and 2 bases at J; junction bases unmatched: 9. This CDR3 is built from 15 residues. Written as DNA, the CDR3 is TGTGCCAGCAGCCGGGACAGTATAGCGACCTACGAGCAGTACTTC. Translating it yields CASSRDSIATYEQYF.

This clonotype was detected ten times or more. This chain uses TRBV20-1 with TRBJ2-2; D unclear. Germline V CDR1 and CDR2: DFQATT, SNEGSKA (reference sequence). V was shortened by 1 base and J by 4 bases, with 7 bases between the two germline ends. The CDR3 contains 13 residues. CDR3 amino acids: CSARGGSTGELFF. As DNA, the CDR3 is TGCAGTGCTAGAGGAGGATCCACCGGGGAGCTGTTTTTT.

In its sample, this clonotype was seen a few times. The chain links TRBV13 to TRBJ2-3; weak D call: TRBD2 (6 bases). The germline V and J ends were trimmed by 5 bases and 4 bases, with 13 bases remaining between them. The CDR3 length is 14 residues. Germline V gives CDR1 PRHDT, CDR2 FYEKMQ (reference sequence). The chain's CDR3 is CASSLWRDADTQYF. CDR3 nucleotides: TGTGCCAGCAGCCTCTGGAGGGACGCAGATACGCAGTATTTT.

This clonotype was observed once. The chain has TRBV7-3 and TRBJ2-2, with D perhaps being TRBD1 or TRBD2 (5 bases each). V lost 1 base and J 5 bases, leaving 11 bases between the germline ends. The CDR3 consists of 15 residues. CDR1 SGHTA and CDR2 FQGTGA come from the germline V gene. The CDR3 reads CASSLNPGQTGELFF. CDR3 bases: TGTGCCAGCAGCTTAAACCCGGGGCAGACCGGGGAGCTGTTTTTT.

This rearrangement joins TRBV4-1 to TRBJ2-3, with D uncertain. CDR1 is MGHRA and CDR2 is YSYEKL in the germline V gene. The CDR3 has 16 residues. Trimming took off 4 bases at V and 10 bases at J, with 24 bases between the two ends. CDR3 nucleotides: TGCGCCAGCAGCCCTTTACCGCCGGCCCCCCTAACAGCGCAGTATTTT. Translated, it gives CASSPLPPAPLTAQYF.

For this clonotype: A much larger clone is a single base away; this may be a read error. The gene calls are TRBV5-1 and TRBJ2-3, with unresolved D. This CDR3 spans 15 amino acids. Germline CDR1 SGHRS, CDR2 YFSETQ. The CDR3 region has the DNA TGCACCAGCAGCTTCGGAATTACTAGCACAGATACGCAGTATTTT. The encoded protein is CTSSFGITSTDTQYF. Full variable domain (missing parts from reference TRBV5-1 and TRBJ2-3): KAGVTQTPRYLIKTRGQQVTLSCSPISGHRSVSWYQQTPGQGLQFLFEYFSETQRNKGNFPGRFSGRQFSNSRSEMNVSTLELGDSALYLCTSSFGITSTDTQYFGPGTRLTVL.

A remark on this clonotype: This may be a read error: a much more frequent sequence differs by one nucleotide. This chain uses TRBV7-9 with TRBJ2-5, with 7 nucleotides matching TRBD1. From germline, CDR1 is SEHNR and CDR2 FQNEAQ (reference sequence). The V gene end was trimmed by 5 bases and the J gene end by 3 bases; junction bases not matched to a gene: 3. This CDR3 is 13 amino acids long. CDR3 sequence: CASSVTGKETQYF. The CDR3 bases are TGTGCCAGCAGCGTGACAGGGAAAGAGACCCAGTACTTC.

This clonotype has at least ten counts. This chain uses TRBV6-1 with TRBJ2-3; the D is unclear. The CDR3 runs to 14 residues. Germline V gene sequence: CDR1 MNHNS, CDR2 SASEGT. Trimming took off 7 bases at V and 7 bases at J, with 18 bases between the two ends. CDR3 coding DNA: TGTGCCAGCACCAAAGCTACCCGGATGAATACGCAGTATTTT. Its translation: CASTKATRMNTQYF.

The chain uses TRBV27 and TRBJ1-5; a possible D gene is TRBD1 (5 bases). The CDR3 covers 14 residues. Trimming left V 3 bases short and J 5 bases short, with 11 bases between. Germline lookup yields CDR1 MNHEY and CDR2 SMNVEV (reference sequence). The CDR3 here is CASSFSGSDQPQHF. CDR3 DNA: TGTGCCAGCAGTTTTTCAGGGTCCGATCAGCCCCAGCATTTT.